The 15 T cell receptor beta chains below come from one sample, sequenced in a study of response to subunit inactivated influenza vaccine. TCRdb reanalysed the RT-PCR reads using MiXCR and keeps one entry per CDR3 protein. The sample has over 800,000 distinct CDR3 sequences; roughly 20% are singletons. Sequencing used PBMCs from blood, obtained 5 to 6 days after vaccination. Receptors were obtained from a middle-aged man who received an inactivated influenza vaccine.

This clonotype has just a few counts. CDR3 coding DNA: TGCAGTGCTAGAGATAACGGGGGTTACGAGCAGTACTTC. It yields the protein CSARDNGGYEQYF. The chain recombines TRBV20-1 with TRBJ2-7, with D possibly matching TRBD2 (6 bases). CDR3 length equals 13 residues. Trimming took off 0 bases at V and 4 bases at J, with 10 bases between the two ends. Germline lookup yields CDR1 DFQATT and CDR2 SNEGSKA (reference sequence).

V and J are TRBV12-3 or TRBV12-4 and TRBJ2-3; D not certain. CDR3 size: 13 residues. Trimming removed 7 bases at V and 7 bases at J, with 15 bases between. CDR3 DNA sequence: TGTGCCAGCACCCTTGGTTCCGGATATACGCAGTATTTT. Its protein is CASTLGSGYTQYF.

This clonotype has more than one count but fewer than ten. This rearrangement joins TRBV25-1 to TRBJ2-1; D is unclear. Trimming took off 0 bases at V and 7 bases at J, with 4 bases between the two ends. Per germline, CDR1 MGHDK and CDR2 SYGVNS. The CDR3 length is 12 residues. DNA for the CDR3: TGTGCCAGCAGTGAATACCGGAATGAGCAGTTCTTC. As protein: CASSEYRNEQFF. The whole variable domain, remainder taken from reference TRBV25-1 and TRBJ2-1, is EADIYQTPRYLVIGTGKKITLECSQTMGHDKMYWYQQDPGMELHLIHYSYGVNSTEKGDLSSESTVSRIRTEHFPLTLESARPSHTSQYLCASSEYRNEQFFGPGTRLTVL.

V and J are TRBV7-2 and TRBJ2-2, with TRBD1 matching over 7 bases. Germline V gene data show CDR1 as SGHTA and CDR2 as FQGNSA. There are 16 residues in the CDR3. V gave up 5 bases and J gave up 4 bases; unmatched junction bases: 10. The CDR3 DNA sequence: TGTGCCAGCAGCCCGAGGGGACAGAGGGGCACCGGGGAGCTGTTTTTT. Translation gives CASSPRGQRGTGELFF.

The chain is built from TRBV12-3 or TRBV12-4 and TRBJ2-1; 11 nucleotides align to TRBD2. This CDR3 contains 16 residues. V was clipped by 6 bases and J by 9 bases; unmatched bases: 13. The CDR3 nucleotides read TGTGCCAGCAGACCAATTTTAGCGGGAGGGCCTCGTGAGCAGTTCTTC. Translated: CASRPILAGGPREQFF.

The chain is built from TRBV6-1 and TRBJ1-2, with D perhaps matching TRBD1 (6 bases). Germline lookup yields CDR1 MNHNS and CDR2 SASEGT. CDR3 size: 13 residues. V was pared by 6 bases and J by 5 bases, with 13 bases between. The DNA for the CDR3 is TGTGCCAGCAGACCCCAGGGGCGGTATGGCTACACCTTC. Protein: CASRPQGRYGYTF.

This clonotype has only a few counts. The rearrangement uses TRBV5-1 and TRBJ1-2, with a possible D match to TRBD1 (6 bases). V lost 0 bases and J 9 bases, leaving 15 bases between the germline ends. The CDR3 consists of 14 residues. Germline CDR1 is SGHRS and CDR2 is YFSETQ. CDR3 bases: TGCGCCAGCAGCTTGGCTTCTCCGGGACAAAGCTACACCTTC. It encodes CASSLASPGQSYTF.

V usage is TRBV7-8 and J usage is TRBJ1-5; D is unresolved. This CDR3 has 15 amino acids. V lost 1 base and J 6 bases, leaving 13 bases between the germline ends. The germline V gene has CDR1 SGHVS and CDR2 FQNEAQ. The CDR3, as DNA: TGTGCCAGCAGCTTAGTGGGTGGGAAGGGTCAGCCCCAGCATTTT. Protein: CASSLVGGKGQPQHF.

The chain is built from TRBV4-3 and TRBJ2-3; tentatively, D is TRBD2 (6 bases). V was pared by 0 bases and J by 7 bases, with 17 bases between. The CDR3 sequence is 16 residues long. Germline V lookup: CDR1 LGHNA, CDR2 YSLEER. The CDR3 sequence: CASSQESGLPWNTQYF. CDR3 DNA sequence: TGCGCCAGCAGCCAAGAATCGGGACTGCCCTGGAATACGCAGTATTTT.

Of note for this clonotype: A single base separates this from a much larger clone, so it may be a read error. V gene TRBV4-3 combines with J gene TRBJ2-3; D possibly corresponds to TRBD1 (5 bases). The end of the DNA is better explained by TRBJ1-5, so the J call may be wrong. This CDR3 spans 17 amino acids. In germline, CDR1 is LGHNA, CDR2 YSLEER. CDR3 sequence reads: CASSQNPYSRVQDTQHF. As DNA, the CDR3 is TGCGCCAGCAGCCAAAACCCCTATTCCAGGGTCCAAGATACGCAGCATTTT.

The chain combines TRBV27 with TRBJ2-1; unclear D gene. CDR1 and CDR2 from the germline V gene are MNHEY and SMNVEV (reference sequence). Trimming took 3 bases from V and 5 from J, leaving 8 bases between them. The CDR3 runs 13 residues. This CDR3 reads CASSFRRNNEQFF. The CDR3 region has the DNA TGTGCCAGCAGTTTTCGGCGGAACAATGAGCAGTTCTTC.

This clonotype appeared a few times. The chain combines TRBV5-1 with TRBJ1-2, with D tentatively TRBD1 (6 bases). The V gene's germline CDR1 is SGHRS and CDR2 YFSETQ. With 0 bases removed from V and 3 bases from J, the gap between germline ends came to 12 bases. CDR3 size: 15 residues. This CDR3 is CASSLVPGADYGYTF. The CDR3 bases are TGCGCCAGCAGCTTGGTACCGGGGGCAGACTATGGCTACACCTTC.

The rearrangement joins TRBV20-1 to TRBJ1-1; 9 bases map to TRBD1. Germline values: CDR1 DFQATT, CDR2 SNEGSKA (reference sequence). V lost 6 bases, J lost 0 bases, and 11 bases stayed unmatched. CDR3 size: 16 residues. CDR3 sequence (DNA): TGCAGTGCACCCGACAGGGGGAAAGAGATGAACACTGAAGCTTTCTTT. Residues: CSAPDRGKEMNTEAFF.

This clonotype has a handful of counts. This chain connects TRBV5-1 to TRBJ2-1; D call uncertain. Per germline, CDR1 SGHRS and CDR2 YFSETQ. The CDR3 contains 14 residues. Trimming cost V 0 bases and J 5 bases, with 9 bases left between them. CDR3 sequence reads: CASSLAPNNNEQFF. CDR3 nucleotide sequence: TGCGCCAGCAGCTTGGCACCTAACAACAATGAGCAGTTCTTC.

CDR3 bases: TGCGCCAGCAGCCGATCTAGCGGGAGTTACAATGAGCAGTTCTTC. Its translation is CASSRSSGSYNEQFF. The chain is built from TRBV4-3 and TRBJ2-1; TRBD2 aligns across 10 bases. This CDR3 region has 15 residues. From germline, CDR1 is LGHNA and CDR2 YSLEER. After removal of 4 bases from V and 4 bases from J, the junction contained 4 bases not matched to a gene.